The clone carrying this T cell receptor beta chain was recorded many times. This entry comes from a study of T cells in Graves' hyperthyroidism and ophthalmopathy. This CDR3 comprises 15 residues. The V and J ends lost 0 bases and 4 bases respectively, with 12 bases between them. Germline CDR1 LGHDT, CDR2 YNNKEL (reference sequence). RNA transcripts provided the source from which TCR beta CDR3 regions were amplified. First-round RT-PCR targeting the TCR CDR3 was performed with the HTBI primer set. In TCRdb, the multiplex PCR reads were re-called with MiXCR into one record per CDR3 protein. Of about 560,000 distinct CDR3 sequences listed, 16% are singletons.

Sequences were obtained from blood. The source of this sequence is a woman between 18 and 29 years old with Graves' hyperthyroidism. This chain connects TRBV3-1 to TRBJ2-5, with a weak D call TRBD2 (6 bases). Written as DNA, the CDR3 is TGTGCCAGCAGCCAAGAGCAGGGACTGGGAGAGACCCAGTACTTC. This sequence encodes CASSQEQGLGETQYF.